This T cell receptor (beta chain) emerged from a study of blood T cell repertoires in COVID-19. Study-wide context: Samples representing acute and convalescent COVID-19 were sourced from the United States, Italy and Spain.

V lost 1 base to trimming and J lost 4 bases, with 13 bases between them. There are 15 residues in the CDR3. Germline-derived CDR1 and CDR2 are SEHNR and FQNEAQ (reference sequence). Methods used by the authors: Amplification of reference gene primers provided the estimated nucleated cell counts. The repertoire was sequenced with immunoSEQ multiplex PCR; TCRdb's copy has only in-frame clones and lacks some. V and J calls and clone size are given by that table; D and trimming were obtained from the DNA. The sample yields more than 200,000 clones, approximately 90% seen once. Sequencing used peripheral blood. The receptor was derived from a man under 40 with COVID-19, enrolled during active disease. The chain uses TRBV7-9 and TRBJ1-2; D not resolved. CDR3 bases: TGTGCCAGCAGCTTAGGGGTCGGACTTGCCTATGGCTACACCTTC. Its protein product is CASSLGVGLAYGYTF.